The 2 T cell receptor beta chains reported below all come from one sample, sequenced in a study of blood T cell repertoires in COVID-19. Clones were read by immunoSEQ multiplex PCR, and TCRdb kept only the in-frame ones, dropping some. The sample includes over 150,000 clones, about 87% of them seen just once. The sample consisted of peripheral blood. The receptor source for this set is a woman aged 70-85 years with COVID-19, enrolled during active disease.

A word on this clone: The sample has other DNA sequences that encode this CDR3 too. The CDR3 reads CASSLPGQGHGYTF. The CDR3 DNA reads TGTGCCAGCAGCTTACCGGGACAGGGGCATGGCTACACCTTC. The chain joins TRBV7-9 to TRBJ1-2, with TRBD1 matching 10 bases. The CDR3 length is 14 residues. The V and J ends lost 2 bases and 6 bases, in that order; junction bases with no gene match: 3. Per germline, CDR1 SEHNR and CDR2 FQNEAQ (reference sequence).

This chain links TRBV5-1 with TRBJ1-2; perhaps TRBD1 as D (6 bases). The CDR3 is 14 amino acids. Trimming removed 4 bases from V and 6 bases from J, with 16 bases in between. CDR1 is SGHRS, CDR2 YFSETQ, per germline. CDR3 in amino acids: CASSDFDRLNGYTF. CDR3 nucleotides: TGCGCCAGCAGCGACTTCGACAGGCTGAATGGCTACACCTTC.